The 26 T cell receptor beta chains below were found in one sample sequenced in a study of blood T cell repertoires in COVID-19. Clones were sequenced by immunoSEQ multiplex PCR, and TCRdb holds only the in-frame ones, with some missing. The repertoire has about 330,000 clones, 85% to 90% of them found once; the top ten carry 4%. The specimen was peripheral blood. The receptors here all came from a woman aged 45 to 65 with active or convalescent COVID-19.

The gene calls are TRBV4-1 and TRBJ2-7, with 9 bases lining up with TRBD1. Germline V CDR1 and CDR2: MGHRA, YSYEKL. V lost 4 bases to trimming and J lost 2 bases; unmatched junction nucleotides: 18. The CDR3 totals 19 residues. The CDR3 region has the DNA TGCGCCAGCAGCCTCATCCTCCTAAAGAGGGGACAGGGCACCTACGAGCAGTACTTC. Translating gives CASSLILLKRGQGTYEQYF.

The rearrangement joins TRBV5-5 to TRBJ2-2; D may be TRBD2 (5 bases). The CDR3 has 13 residues. Trimming pared 1 base from V and 6 bases from J, leaving 7 bases between. CDR1 is SGHKS and CDR2 is YYEKEE in the germline V gene (reference sequence). CDR3 in DNA: TGTGCCAGCAGCTTGACGGGGTCCGGGGAGCTGTTTTTT. Residues: CASSLTGSGELFF.

The CDR3 nucleotides are TGTGCCAGCTCCCTTTCTACCGTTGGACAGGGTCAGTCACCCCTCCACTTT. It is translated as CASSLSTVGQGQSPLHF. The chain links TRBV18 to TRBJ1-6, with 8 bases identical to TRBD1. V lost 6 bases, J lost 10 bases, and 17 bases stayed unmatched. The CDR3 loop spans 17 amino acids. The germline CDR1 and CDR2 sequences are KGHSH and LQKENI.

Points on this clone: The sample contains more than one DNA sequence encoding this CDR3. The chain is built from TRBV4-3 and TRBJ1-2; a weak D match, TRBD1 (6 bases). This CDR3 contains 13 residues. V was trimmed by 0 bases and J by 5 bases, leaving 7 bases between them. CDR1 and CDR2 (germline): LGHNA, YSLEER. The CDR3: CASSQDRGYGYTF. The CDR3 nucleotides read TGCGCCAGCAGCCAAGATAGGGGGTATGGCTACACCTTC.

The V call is TRBV19, the J call TRBJ1-1; 7 bases map to TRBD1. V dropped 5 bases and J dropped 8; count of bases not matched to a gene: 14. Germline CDR1 LNHDA, CDR2 SQIVND (reference sequence). The CDR3 covers 15 residues. CDR3 sequence reads: CASSVGWQGEGEAFF. CDR3 DNA sequence: TGTGCCAGTAGTGTGGGTTGGCAGGGGGAAGGCGAAGCTTTCTTT.

The V and J genes are TRBV28 and TRBJ1-5; the D gene is possibly TRBD1 (5 bases). The CDR3 has 12 residues. The germline V gene has CDR1 MDHEN and CDR2 SYDVKM. With 5 bases removed from V and 5 bases from J, the gap between germline ends came to 7 bases. This CDR3 reads CASSQGYQPQHF. The CDR3 DNA reads as TGTGCCAGCAGTCAGGGTTATCAGCCCCAGCATTTT.

This chain connects TRBV18 to TRBJ1-1, with D possibly being TRBD1 (5 bases). Germline V gives CDR1 KGHSH, CDR2 LQKENI. The V end lost 6 bases, the J end lost 5 bases, and 10 bases lay between the germline ends. The CDR3 is 12 residues long. DNA of the CDR3: TGTGCCAGCTCGTCCAGGGTAACTGAAGCTTTCTTT. As protein: CASSSRVTEAFF.

This chain uses TRBV27 with TRBJ2-7; TRBD2 matches at 7 bases. Germline lookup yields CDR1 MNHEY and CDR2 SMNVEV (reference sequence). The ends lost 2 bases at V and 2 bases at J; junction bases unmatched: 3. This CDR3 comprises 14 residues. The CDR3 nucleotides read TGTGCCAGCAGTTTAGGGCTAGCGGCCTACGAGCAGTACTTC. This codes for CASSLGLAAYEQYF.

This rearrangement joins TRBV20-1 to TRBJ2-1, with D possibly TRBD1 on 6 matching bases. CDR3 length: 13 residues. V lost 3 bases and J lost 8, with 14 bases in between. Germline values: CDR1 DFQATT, CDR2 SNEGSKA (reference sequence). CDR3 nucleotide sequence: TGCAGTGCTAGTCGTTCCAGGGGCGATGAGCAGTTCTTC. This sequence encodes CSASRSRGDEQFF.

The count of this clone is one. The CDR3 nucleotides are TGTGCCAGCAGTCGCCAGGGGGCTGGGACTGAAGCTTTCTTT. This sequence encodes CASSRQGAGTEAFF. The genes are TRBV28 and TRBJ1-1; 8 nucleotides match TRBD1. Germline V gives CDR1 MDHEN, CDR2 SYDVKM. The CDR3 has 14 amino acids. V gave up 5 bases and J gave up 5 bases; unmatched junction bases: 7. Based on the CDR3 plus reference TRBV28 and TRBJ1-1, the full variable domain is DVKVTQSSRYLVKRTGEKVFLECVQDMDHENMFWYRQDPGLGLRLIYFSYDVKMKEKGDIPEGYSVSREKKERFSLILESASTNQTSMYLCASSRQGAGTEAFFGQGTRLTVV.

The V and J genes are TRBV4-3 and TRBJ2-2; no firm D call. There are 16 residues in the CDR3. Trimming took 2 bases from V and 1 from J, leaving 11 bases between them. Germline V CDR1 and CDR2: LGHNA, YSLEER. The CDR3 here is CASSQSPAGNTGELFF. The CDR3 DNA reads TGCGCCAGCAGCCAATCCCCGGCAGGGAACACCGGGGAGCTGTTTTTT.

The gene calls are TRBV19 and TRBJ2-3; 8 nucleotides match TRBD2. CDR3 size: 15 residues. From germline, CDR1 is LNHDA and CDR2 SQIVND (reference sequence). After removal of 2 bases from V and 6 bases from J, the junction contained 7 bases not matched to a gene. This chain's CDR3 is CASSITGGESDTQYF. CDR3 nucleotides: TGTGCCAGTAGTATAACGGGAGGGGAGTCGGATACGCAGTATTTT.

The chain is built from TRBV4-3 and TRBJ1-2; TRBD1 matches 7 bases. The J segment lost 4 bases and the V segment lost 0 bases, leaving 2 bases of the junction unmatched. The germline CDR1 and CDR2 sequences are LGHNA and YSLEER. This CDR3 has 14 residues. CDR3 DNA: TGCGCCAGCAGCCAAGACAGGGGGGCCTATGGCTACACCTTC. Amino acids: CASSQDRGAYGYTF.

About this clone: Other nucleotide sequences in the sample specify the same CDR3. The genes are TRBV6-2 or TRBV6-3 and TRBJ2-7; D gene ambiguous. V shed 2 bases and J shed 4 bases, with 6 bases lying between them. Germline CDR1 is MNHEY and CDR2 is SVGEGT. The CDR3 extends over 12 amino acids. The CDR3 coding sequence is TGTGCCAGCAGTTACGGTAGATACGAGCAGTACTTC. Amino acids: CASSYGRYEQYF.

The V call is TRBV11-2, the J call TRBJ2-3; TRBD2 matches at 8 bases. The ends lost 3 bases at V and 5 bases at J; junction bases unmatched: 10. Looked up from germline, CDR1 is SGHAT and CDR2 is FQNNGV. This CDR3 has 16 residues. The CDR3 spells CASSFLAGGWGDTQYF. The CDR3 bases are TGTGCCAGCAGCTTTCTTGCGGGGGGTTGGGGAGATACGCAGTATTTT. Variable domain in full (rest from reference TRBV11-2 and TRBJ2-3): EAGVAQSPRYKIIEKRQSVAFWCNPISGHATLYWYQQILGQGPKLLIQFQNNGVVDDSQLPKDRFSAERLKGVDSTLKIQPAKLEDSAVYLCASSFLAGGWGDTQYFGPGTRLTVL.

J is TRBJ1-5 and V is TRBV19; D gene ambiguous. The V gene lost 4 bases and the J gene lost 6 bases, with 16 bases spanning the gap. Germline-derived CDR1 and CDR2 are LNHDA and SQIVND (reference sequence). The length of the CDR3 is 15 residues. The CDR3 region is CASSKVRVSGQPQHF. The CDR3 coding sequence is TGTGCCAGTAGTAAAGTCCGGGTCTCCGGTCAGCCCCAGCATTTT.

The chain employs TRBV9 and TRBJ1-1; perhaps TRBD1 as D (5 bases). Germline CDR1 and CDR2: SGDLS and YYNGEE. The V end lost 4 bases, the J end lost 3 bases, and 10 bases lay between the germline ends. This CDR3 has 13 residues. CDR3 coding DNA: TGTGCCAGCAGCCCTGACAGAGACACTGAAGCTTTCTTT. Translating gives CASSPDRDTEAFF.

The gene calls are TRBV4-3 and TRBJ1-2, with TRBD1 identical over 8 bases. Germline V gene lookup returns CDR1 LGHNA and CDR2 YSLEER. J gave up 6 bases and V 5 bases, and 11 bases lay outside the gene matches. The CDR3 length is 15 residues. The CDR3 is CASSGGQVLPDGYTF. The CDR3 DNA sequence: TGCGCCAGCAGCGGGGGACAGGTTCTTCCCGATGGCTACACCTTC.

The chain uses TRBV2 and TRBJ1-4, with 7 bases matching TRBD1. Trimming at V came to 5 bases and at J to 0 bases, leaving 3 bases not matched to a gene. Germline loops: CDR1 SNHLY, CDR2 FYNNEI. The CDR3 is 15 amino acids. The CDR3 region has the DNA TGTGCCAGCAGTCGGGACAGCTCAACTAATGAAAAACTGTTTTTT. It codes for CASSRDSSTNEKLFF.

This clone was seen once. V and J are TRBV4-1 and TRBJ2-6; tentative D call: TRBD2 (7 bases). V dropped 8 bases and J dropped 1 base, with 15 bases sitting between them. Per the germline V gene, CDR1 is MGHRA and CDR2 is YSYEKL. CDR3 length: 16 residues. For the CDR3, the DNA is TGCGCCAGCTACGAGGGGGGGCTATCTGGGGCCAACGTCCTGACTTTC. Its protein product is CASYEGGLSGANVLTF.

The rearrangement uses TRBV9 and TRBJ2-1; TRBD2 might be the D (6 bases). The CDR3 has 19 residues. With 0 bases removed from V and 1 base from J, the gap between germline ends came to 20 bases. Per germline, CDR1 SGDLS and CDR2 YYNGEE. The CDR3 loop is CASSVAGLGGYHSYNEQFF. CDR3 DNA: TGTGCCAGCAGCGTAGCTGGATTGGGGGGTTACCATTCCTACAATGAGCAGTTCTTC.

The chain uses TRBV7-2 and TRBJ2-3; 8 nucleotides agree with TRBD2. The V gene end was trimmed by 6 bases and the J gene end by 3 bases; junction bases not matched to a gene: 5. The CDR3 runs 14 residues. CDR1 is SGHTA and CDR2 is FQGNSA in the germline V gene. CDR3 sequence: CASRRGEGTDTQYF. The CDR3 DNA is TGTGCCAGCAGGCGGGGGGAAGGGACAGATACGCAGTATTTT.

The chain employs TRBV11-2 and TRBJ1-1; D unclear. Between the trimmed V and J ends, which lost 5 bases and 3 bases, there was a span of 13 bases. The CDR3 totals 14 residues. Germline loops: CDR1 SGHAT, CDR2 FQNNGV. The CDR3 bases are TGTGCCAGCAGCGGAGGGTGGTTGGACACTGAAGCTTTCTTT. Translation: CASSGGWLDTEAFF. Together with reference TRBV11-2 and TRBJ1-1, the CDR3 gives the full variable domain: EAGVAQSPRYKIIEKRQSVAFWCNPISGHATLYWYQQILGQGPKLLIQFQNNGVVDDSQLPKDRFSAERLKGVDSTLKIQPAKLEDSAVYLCASSGGWLDTEAFFGQGTRLTVV.

The V and J genes are TRBV7-3 and TRBJ2-1; D might be TRBD1 (5 bases). There are 17 residues in the CDR3. Trimming removed 0 bases from V and 4 bases from J, with 16 bases in between. Per the germline V gene, CDR1 is SGHTA and CDR2 is FQGTGA. CDR3: CASSLTETVPSYNEQFF. The CDR3 DNA reads TGTGCCAGCAGCTTAACGGAGACAGTACCTTCGTACAATGAGCAGTTCTTC. Looking up the rest from reference TRBV7-3 and TRBJ2-1 gives the full variable domain: GAGVSQTPSNKVTEKGKYVELRCDPISGHTALYWYRQSLGQGPEFLIYFQGTGAADDSGLPNDRFFAVRPEGSVSTLKIQRTERGDSAVYLCASSLTETVPSYNEQFFGPGTRLTVL.

The rearrangement links TRBV5-1 to TRBJ2-1, with TRBD1 identical over 12 bases. This CDR3 comprises 15 residues. Per germline, CDR1 SGHRS and CDR2 YFSETQ. Germline trimming cut 2 bases from V and 8 bases from J; bases unmatched to any gene: 5. The CDR3 DNA reads TGCGCCAGCAGCTTTGGGGACAGGGGGCTGGATGAGCAGTTCTTC. It specifies CASSFGDRGLDEQFF.

The chain combines TRBV2 with TRBJ2-3; 12 nucleotides match TRBD2. Germline-derived CDR1 and CDR2 are SNHLY and FYNNEI. This CDR3 has 15 residues. Trimming took 6 bases from V and 8 from J; bases not matched to a gene: 9. CDR3 DNA sequence: TGTGCCAGCAGGTCGACTAGCGGGAGCGGGGGTACGCAGTATTTT. This translates into CASRSTSGSGGTQYF.